The 14 T cell receptor beta chains reported below all come from one sample, sequenced in a study of OX40 agonist ivuxolimab in advanced cancers. The table came from immunoSEQ multiplex PCR; TCRdb's copy has only in-frame clones and leaves some out. The table lists 100,000 to 150,000 clones, 85% to 95% of them singletons. The material sequenced was CD4+ or CD8+ T cells sorted from blood, taken in a trial of the OX40 agonist ivuxolimab. These receptors came from an adult with an advanced solid tumor such as melanoma, head and neck, liver or kidney cancer.

This rearrangement joins TRBV7-8 to TRBJ1-5, with D possibly TRBD1 on 6 matching bases. CDR3 length equals 15 residues. Trimming took off 5 bases at V and 3 bases at J, with 14 bases between the two ends. CDR1 is SGHVS, CDR2 FQNEAQ, per germline. CDR3 region: CASSDWTGHNQPQHF. The CDR3 region has the DNA TGTGCCAGCAGCGACTGGACGGGACACAATCAGCCCCAGCATTTT.

The chain has TRBV28 and TRBJ2-2; D perhaps matches TRBD2 (6 bases). Germline V CDR1 and CDR2: MDHEN, SYDVKM. The V end was cut by 6 bases, the J end by 0 bases, with 17 bases between. This CDR3 is built from 17 residues. The CDR3 here is CASRSGLIIANTGELFF. Written as DNA, the CDR3 is TGTGCCAGCAGATCGGGACTCATAATCGCGAACACCGGGGAGCTGTTTTTT.

This chain links TRBV28 with TRBJ1-4, with 7 bases that match TRBD1. Germline assignment: CDR1 MDHEN and CDR2 SYDVKM. The CDR3 consists of 15 residues. Trimming cost V 6 bases and J 4 bases; bases outside gene matches: 8. CDR3 in amino acids: CASSPMTGRNEKLFF. DNA of the CDR3: TGTGCCAGCAGCCCGATGACAGGGCGTAATGAAAAACTGTTTTTT. The variable domain in full, completed from reference TRBV28 and TRBJ1-4, reads DVKVTQSSRYLVKRTGEKVFLECVQDMDHENMFWYRQDPGLGLRLIYFSYDVKMKEKGDIPEGYSVSREKKERFSLILESASTNQTSMYLCASSPMTGRNEKLFFGSGTQLSVL.

The chain carries TRBV5-1 and TRBJ2-5, with D uncertain. V was trimmed by 3 bases and J by 1 base, leaving 16 bases between them. The CDR3 is 16 residues long. Germline V CDR1 and CDR2: SGHRS, YFSETQ. The CDR3 region is CASSSWTGEVQETQYF. DNA of the CDR3: TGCGCCAGCAGCTCCTGGACCGGTGAGGTCCAAGAGACCCAGTACTTC.

The genes are TRBV28 and TRBJ1-2, with D perhaps matching TRBD1 (6 bases). V was clipped by 6 bases and J by 13 bases, with 21 bases between them. CDR1 is MDHEN, CDR2 SYDVKM, per germline. There are 13 residues in the CDR3. The CDR3 bases are TGTGCCAGCAGATTACGACAGGTTGAAGTCCGCACCTTC. Amino acids: CASRLRQVEVRTF.

There are a few counts of this clone. The V call is TRBV20-1, the J call TRBJ1-1; no firm D call. This CDR3 comprises 11 residues. Per germline, CDR1 DFQATT and CDR2 SNEGSKA (reference sequence). Trimming stripped 4 bases from V and 4 bases from J, with 7 bases between. DNA for the CDR3: TGCAGTGCTATAACGATCACTGAAGCTTTCTTT. Amino acid sequence: CSAITITEAFF.

The chain uses TRBV27 and TRBJ1-3; D gene ambiguous. The CDR3 is 14 residues long. CDR1 is MNHEY and CDR2 is SMNVEV in the germline V gene (reference sequence). V lost 2 bases and J 2 bases, leaving 7 bases between the germline ends. CDR3 sequence: CASSLAVPGNTIYF. The CDR3 nucleotides are TGTGCCAGCAGTTTAGCTGTCCCTGGAAACACCATATATTTT.

The chain has TRBV7-2 and TRBJ2-6, with TRBD1 as a possible D gene (6 bases). This CDR3 is 18 amino acids long. V lost 1 base, J lost 1 base, and 14 bases lay in between. CDR1 and CDR2 (germline): SGHTA, FQGNSA. CDR3 residues: CASSLVALGASGANVLTF. The CDR3 coding sequence is TGTGCCAGCAGCTTAGTAGCATTGGGGGCGTCTGGGGCCAACGTCCTGACTTTC. The full variable domain, rest sourced from reference TRBV7-2 and TRBJ2-6, is GAGVSQSPSNKVTEKGKDVELRCDPISGHTALYWYRQSLGQGLEFLIYFQGNSAPDKSGLPSDRFSAERTGGSVSTLTIQRTQQEDSAVYLCASSLVALGASGANVLTFGAGSRLTVL.

V gene TRBV9 combines with J gene TRBJ1-2; D is uncertain. This CDR3 is built from 14 residues. The germline V gene encodes CDR1 SGDLS and CDR2 YYNGEE. V dropped 0 bases and J dropped 4 bases, with 10 bases sitting between them. CDR3 bases: TGTGCCAGCAGCGTAGGGACGGAATCCTATGGCTACACCTTC. Translation: CASSVGTESYGYTF.

The chain recombines TRBV19 with TRBJ2-6; possibly TRBD2 for D (5 bases). V was cut by 3 bases and J by 12 bases, with 6 bases left in between. The CDR3 is 11 amino acids. CDR1 LNHDA and CDR2 SQIVND come from the germline V gene (reference sequence). This CDR3 reads CASSMGSVLTF. The CDR3 DNA follows: TGTGCCAGTAGTATGGGGAGCGTCCTGACTTTC.

The chain employs TRBV28 and TRBJ2-5, with D possibly TRBD2 on 5 matching bases. Near its end, the DNA agrees better with TRBJ2-7, so the J call may be wrong. Per the germline V gene, CDR1 is MDHEN and CDR2 is SYDVKM. CDR3 length: 16 amino acids. The CDR3 region has the DNA TGTGCCAGCAGTTTAGCCTCCGCGGGCCCCACCTACGAGCAGTACTTC. Protein: CASSLASAGPTYEQYF.

The genes are TRBV7-3 and TRBJ2-3, with D unresolved. This CDR3 spans 13 amino acids. The germline V gene has CDR1 SGHTA and CDR2 FQGTGA. V shed 1 base and J shed 4 bases, with 6 bases lying between them. The CDR3 here is CASSLKEADTQYF. The CDR3 coding sequence is TGTGCCAGCAGCTTAAAAGAGGCAGATACGCAGTATTTT.

J is TRBJ1-5 and V is TRBV6-5; no definite D call. The CDR3 contains 14 residues. V was pared by 0 bases and J by 6 bases, with 9 bases between. Germline V CDR1 and CDR2: MNHEY, SVGAGI. CDR3 amino acids: CASSYSYGSQPQHF. The CDR3 region has the DNA TGTGCCAGCAGTTACTCATATGGCTCTCAGCCCCAGCATTTT.

V gene TRBV29-1 combines with J gene TRBJ1-1; TRBD1 might be the D (5 bases). V was shortened by 6 bases and J by 0 bases, with 11 bases between the two germline ends. The CDR3 totals 13 residues. CDR1 is SQVTM and CDR2 is ANQGSEA in the germline V gene. The CDR3 sequence: CSVPPTVNTEAFF. The CDR3 nucleotides are TGCAGCGTCCCCCCGACAGTGAACACTGAAGCTTTCTTT.